The present entry profiles one T cell receptor (beta chain) with its context. As yet, its antigen is unknown. The donors, healthy adults who were HIV-negative, had experienced no recent acute infections or vaccinations. Tens of millions of PBMCs served as the genomic DNA source for unsorted samples. Germline V CDR1 and CDR2: MNHEY, SMNVEV (reference sequence). CDR3 length equals 15 residues. V was pared by 5 bases and J by 7 bases, with 6 bases of the junction left unmatched. The data belong to a study of shared clonotypes between healthy human individuals. General study findings and limits: The study sampled only blood, and tissue repertoires likely differ.

Ten immunoSEQ deep assay plates were used to sequence unsorted PBMC DNA. Only in-frame clones appear in the TCRdb table, and some are missing; sequencing was by immunoSEQ multiplex PCR. The repertoire holds under 600,000 clones, 60% to 80% seen once, with 9.5% to 15% in the top ten. The receptor's source is a woman between 35 and 50 years old in good health. Some clones in this sample may be carry-over from other donors' samples. The sequencing input was PBMCs. The chain carries TRBV27 and TRBJ2-2; TRBD1 matches 11 bases. Here the CDR3 DNA reads TGTGCCAGCAGTCTCTGGACAGGGGGCATCGGGGAGCTGTTTTTT. It encodes CASSLWTGGIGELFF.